This T cell receptor (beta chain) was sequenced for a study of post-analysis software for immune sequencing data. Prepared TCR beta cDNA libraries contained unique molecular identifiers. Each CDR3 protein gets one entry after TCRdb re-called the PCR reads with MiXCR. The sample records about 820,000 distinct CDR3 sequences, 53% being singletons. This clonotype was seen more than once but under ten times. What it recognizes is unknown. Study-level results: With TRBV5-6, TRBV5-1 and TRBV20-1 included, about five TRBV segments were more frequent in patients than in controls.

This CDR3 has 11 residues. Germline V gene sequence: CDR1 SQVTM, CDR2 ANQGSEA. V was cut by 1 base and J by 4 bases, with 5 bases left in between. This TCR was recovered from a girl between 5 and 17 years old with multiple sclerosis. The V gene is TRBV29-1, the J gene TRBJ2-7; D remains ambiguous. Source material: blood. The CDR3: CSVEGRYEQYF. The CDR3 coding sequence is TGCAGCGTTGAAGGGCGATACGAGCAGTACTTC.